This T cell receptor (beta chain) was retrieved from a study of blood T cell repertoires in COVID-19. Study details: Spain, Italy and the United States supplied samples that represented acute and convalescent COVID-19.

Authors' data handling: The assay estimated nucleated cells by amplifying reference gene primers. Sequenced by immunoSEQ multiplex PCR; TCRdb stores in-frame clones only, minus some. The DNA gave D and trimming, while V, J and clone size come from that table. The sample lists 130,000 or so clones; 88% were seen once. The CDR3 totals 15 residues. Losses at the gene ends were 6 bases for V and 5 bases for J; bases not matched to a gene: 12. The germline gives CDR1 MRHNA, CDR2 SNTAGT. This clonotype was obtained from a man in his 70s with active COVID-19. The sample was peripheral blood. This chain joins TRBV6-4 and TRBJ2-7; 8 nucleotides agree with TRBD1. CDR3 nucleotides: TGTGCCAGCAGCCTCTATCCGACAGGGGAAAACGAGCAGTACTTC. This gives the protein CASSLYPTGENEQYF.